What follows is one T cell receptor (beta chain) and its context. What it recognizes is unknown. These data belong to a study of cytomegalovirus exposure and HLA in healthy donors. The CDR3 extends over 16 amino acids. Trimming took off 0 bases at V and 5 bases at J, with 16 bases between the two ends. Germline V gene sequence: CDR1 WNHNN, CDR2 SYGVQD (reference sequence). 13 Jbeta primers and 60 Vbeta primers were used for the PCR. The data were produced by immunoSEQ multiplex PCR, yet TCRdb's version contains in-frame clones alone and is incomplete. This sample carries some 150,000 clones, 77% of them seen once, and the ten largest clones take nearly 4%. Study-wide results and caveats: The sole available immune exposure information was CMV serostatus.

Sample: PBMCs. This rearrangement joins TRBV10-1 to TRBJ1-1; possibly TRBD1 for D (5 bases). This TCR was recovered from a male donor in good health and CMV-seronegative. CDR3 region: CASSESGRQKGTEAFF. The DNA for the CDR3 is TGCGCCAGCAGTGAGTCAGGGCGACAGAAGGGGACTGAAGCTTTCTTT.